This T cell receptor beta chain originates from a study of shared clonotypes between healthy human individuals. This clone was seen once. Participating donors were healthy, HIV-negative adults free of recent acute infections or vaccinations. V was pared by 8 bases and J by 0 bases, with 11 bases between. The CDR3 totals 15 residues. CDR1 and CDR2 from the germline V gene are MRHNA and SNTAGT. TCRdb's table, derived via immunoSEQ multiplex PCR, lists solely in-frame clones and lacks some. The table records more than 450,000 clones, about four fifths of them present only once. The specimen was PBMCs. The receptor's source is a woman in her thirties or forties in good health. Some clones in this sample may be carry-over from other donors' samples. The rearrangement links TRBV6-4 to TRBJ2-6, with D possibly TRBD1 on 7 matching bases. CDR3 region: CASAGQSSGANVLTF. The CDR3 nucleotides read TGTGCCAGCGCGGGACAGTCCTCTGGGGCCAACGTCCTGACTTTC.